The text below deals with one T cell receptor beta chain. Antigen: not known. The junction does not match germline at one end; this may be a read error. These data belong to a study of breast tumors, draining lymph nodes, adjacent tissues. The study's findings and limits: Compared with basal-like, luminal-like tumors shared significantly more repertoire with nontumor tissue. Tumor repertoires ranked between lymph nodes and nontumor tissue in diversity, with V and J gene preferences. Data only fit, rather than demonstrated, lymph node origin of most tumor T cells.

The lymph nodes were axillary draining lymph nodes from breast cancer patients. Via MiXCR, TCRdb re-called the multiplex PCR reads, giving one row per CDR3 protein. This repertoire shows fewer than 300,000 distinct CDR3 sequences, roughly 32% found once; its top ten account for 1.4%. Sequenced sample: axillary lymph node tissue. This TCR came from a female donor with breast cancer. Some clones in this sample may be carry-over from other donors' samples.

CDR3 DNA sequence: TGTGCCAGCAGTCACTCAAAGGGTTACCAGCCCCAGCATTTT. It is translated as CASSHSKGYQPQHF. The J gene is TRBJ1-5, the V gene TRBV6-6, with unresolved D. The CDR3 length is 14 residues. Germline CDR1 is MNHNY and CDR2 is SVGAGI (reference sequence).